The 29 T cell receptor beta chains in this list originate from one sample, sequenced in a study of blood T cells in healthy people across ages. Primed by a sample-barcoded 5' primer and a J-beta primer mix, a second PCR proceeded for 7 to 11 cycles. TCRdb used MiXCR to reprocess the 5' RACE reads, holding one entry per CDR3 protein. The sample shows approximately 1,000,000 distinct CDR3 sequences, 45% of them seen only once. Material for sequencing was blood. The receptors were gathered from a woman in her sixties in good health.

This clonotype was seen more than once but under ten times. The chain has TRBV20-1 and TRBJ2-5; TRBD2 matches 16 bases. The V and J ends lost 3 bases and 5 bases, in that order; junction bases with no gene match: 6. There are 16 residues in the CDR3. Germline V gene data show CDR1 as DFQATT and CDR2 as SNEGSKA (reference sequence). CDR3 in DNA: TGCAGTGCTAGTTCCGGGACTAGCGGGAGGGGGGAGACCCAGTACTTC. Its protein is CSASSGTSGRGETQYF.

CDR3 in amino acids: CASSLGTAGGIYNEQFF. CDR3 DNA sequence: TGTGCCAGCAGCTTGGGGACGGCGGGAGGGATCTACAATGAGCAGTTCTTC. This rearrangement joins TRBV5-5 to TRBJ2-1, with 9 bases aligning to TRBD2. The germline CDR1 and CDR2 sequences are SGHKS and YYEKEE (reference sequence). Trimming removed 0 bases from V and 3 bases from J; junction bases left unmatched: 7. This CDR3 has 17 residues.

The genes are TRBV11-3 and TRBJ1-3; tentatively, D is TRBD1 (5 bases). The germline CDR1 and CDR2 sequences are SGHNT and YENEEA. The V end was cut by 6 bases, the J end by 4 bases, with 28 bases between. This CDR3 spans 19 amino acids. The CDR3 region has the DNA TGTGCCAGCAGGAGCCCCCCCCGACGGCCGCCAGGGTTCGGAAACACCATATATTTT. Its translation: CASRSPPRRPPGFGNTIYF.

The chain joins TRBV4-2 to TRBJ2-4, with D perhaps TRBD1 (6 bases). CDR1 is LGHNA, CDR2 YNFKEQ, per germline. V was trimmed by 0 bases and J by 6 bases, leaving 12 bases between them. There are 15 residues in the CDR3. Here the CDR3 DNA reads TGTGCCAGCAGCCAAGATCTTGGGGGCTCAAACATTCAGTACTTC. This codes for CASSQDLGGSNIQYF.

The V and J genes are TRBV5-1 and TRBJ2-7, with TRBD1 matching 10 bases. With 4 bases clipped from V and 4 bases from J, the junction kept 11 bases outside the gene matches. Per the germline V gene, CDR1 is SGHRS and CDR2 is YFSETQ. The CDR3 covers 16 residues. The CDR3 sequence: CASSDGRDRGRYEQYF. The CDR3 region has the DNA TGCGCCAGCAGCGACGGACGGGACAGGGGTCGATACGAGCAGTACTTC.

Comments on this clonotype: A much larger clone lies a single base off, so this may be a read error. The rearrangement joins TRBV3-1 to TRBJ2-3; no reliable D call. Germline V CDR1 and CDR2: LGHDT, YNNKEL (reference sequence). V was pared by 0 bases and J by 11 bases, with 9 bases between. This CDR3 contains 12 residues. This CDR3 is CASSQEGYMQYF. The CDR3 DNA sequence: TGTGCCAGCAGCCAAGAGGGGTATATGCAGTATTTT.

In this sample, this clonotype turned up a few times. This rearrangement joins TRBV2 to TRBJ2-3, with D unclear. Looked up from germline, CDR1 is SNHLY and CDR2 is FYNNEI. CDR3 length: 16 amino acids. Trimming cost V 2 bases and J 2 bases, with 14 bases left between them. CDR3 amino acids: CASSELHDKSTDTQYF. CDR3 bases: TGTGCCAGCAGTGAACTGCACGACAAATCCACAGATACGCAGTATTTT.

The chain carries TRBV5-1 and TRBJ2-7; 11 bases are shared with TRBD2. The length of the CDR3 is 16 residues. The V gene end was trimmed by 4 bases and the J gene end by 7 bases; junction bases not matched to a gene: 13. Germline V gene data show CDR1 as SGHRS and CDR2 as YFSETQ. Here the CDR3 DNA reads TGCGCCAGCAGCGACTCACCTAGCGGGAGGAGTGATGAGCAGTACTTC. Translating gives CASSDSPSGRSDEQYF.

CDR3 nucleotides: TGTGCCACCAGTGATTCCGAACATTCCCAGTACTTC. Translation: CATSDSEHSQYF. This chain joins TRBV24-1 and TRBJ2-7; D is ambiguous. The germline gives CDR1 KGHDR, CDR2 SFDVKD. V was cut by 2 bases and J by 10 bases, with 11 bases left in between. The CDR3 runs to 12 residues.

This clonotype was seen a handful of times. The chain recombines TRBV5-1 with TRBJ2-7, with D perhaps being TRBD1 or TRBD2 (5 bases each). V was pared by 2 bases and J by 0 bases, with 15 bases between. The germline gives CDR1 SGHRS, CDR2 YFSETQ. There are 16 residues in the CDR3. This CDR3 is CASSFPEGKISYEQYF. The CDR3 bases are TGCGCCAGCAGCTTCCCTGAGGGGAAGATCTCCTACGAGCAGTACTTC.

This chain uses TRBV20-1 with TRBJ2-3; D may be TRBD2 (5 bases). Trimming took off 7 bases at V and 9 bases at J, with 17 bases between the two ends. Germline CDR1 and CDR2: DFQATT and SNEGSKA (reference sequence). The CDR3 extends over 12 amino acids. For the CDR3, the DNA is TGCAGTGTCACTCCGGGGTTAAGGACGCAGTATTTT. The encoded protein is CSVTPGLRTQYF.

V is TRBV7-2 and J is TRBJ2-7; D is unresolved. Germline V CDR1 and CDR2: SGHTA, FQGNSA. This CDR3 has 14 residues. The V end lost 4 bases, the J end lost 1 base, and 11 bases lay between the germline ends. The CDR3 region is CASSSTTASYEQYF. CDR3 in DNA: TGTGCCAGCAGCTCTACGACCGCATCCTACGAGCAGTACTTC.

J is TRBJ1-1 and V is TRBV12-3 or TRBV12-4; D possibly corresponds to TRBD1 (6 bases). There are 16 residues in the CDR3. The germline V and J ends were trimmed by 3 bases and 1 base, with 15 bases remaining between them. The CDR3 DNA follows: TGTGCCAGCAGTTTCGTCACAGGGATGGGGAACACTGAAGCTTTCTTT. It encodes CASSFVTGMGNTEAFF.

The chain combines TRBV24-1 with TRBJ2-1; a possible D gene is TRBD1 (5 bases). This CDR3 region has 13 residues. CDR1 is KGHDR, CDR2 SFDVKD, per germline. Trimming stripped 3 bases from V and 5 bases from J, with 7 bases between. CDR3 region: CATSDMTDNEQFF. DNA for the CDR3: TGTGCCACCAGTGATATGACAGACAATGAGCAGTTCTTC.

CDR3 residues: CASSLVAGTGGSGANVLTF. In DNA, the CDR3 is TGTGCCAGCAGCTTGGTGGCCGGGACAGGGGGCTCTGGGGCCAACGTCCTGACTTTC. The gene calls are TRBV28 and TRBJ2-6; 11 bases are a match to TRBD1. V was pared by 6 bases and J by 0 bases, with 10 bases of the junction left unmatched. The CDR3 loop spans 19 amino acids. Germline V gene sequence: CDR1 MDHEN, CDR2 SYDVKM.

CDR3 nucleotides: TGTGCCATCAGTGAATCTGCCCTCACTGAAGCTTTCTTT. Its translation: CAISESALTEAFF. The V gene is TRBV10-3, the J gene TRBJ1-1; no clear D gene. Trimming pared 3 bases from V and 4 bases from J, leaving 9 bases between. The CDR3 spans 13 residues. In germline, CDR1 is ENHRY, CDR2 SYGVKD.

CDR3 nucleotide sequence: TGTGCCACCAGTGGCGGGGAAGAAGAGACCCAGTACTTC. This translates into CATSGGEEETQYF. V is TRBV15 and J is TRBJ2-5, with TRBD2 as a possible D gene (6 bases). The V gene's germline CDR1 is LNHNV and CDR2 YYDKDF (reference sequence). V was cut by 6 bases and J by 3 bases, with 11 bases left in between. The CDR3 totals 13 residues.

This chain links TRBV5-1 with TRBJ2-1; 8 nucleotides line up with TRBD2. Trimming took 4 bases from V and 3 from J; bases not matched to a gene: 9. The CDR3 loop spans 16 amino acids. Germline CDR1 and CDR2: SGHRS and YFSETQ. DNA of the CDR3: TGCGCCAGCAGCGGGTGGATAGCGGGAAGCTACAATGAGCAGTTCTTC. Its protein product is CASSGWIAGSYNEQFF.

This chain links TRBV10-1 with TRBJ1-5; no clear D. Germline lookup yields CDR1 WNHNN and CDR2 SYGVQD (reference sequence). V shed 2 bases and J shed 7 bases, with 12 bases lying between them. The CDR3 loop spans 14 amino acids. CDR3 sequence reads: CASSEDGSGQPQHF. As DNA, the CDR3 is TGCGCCAGCAGTGAGGATGGTTCGGGGCAGCCCCAGCATTTT.

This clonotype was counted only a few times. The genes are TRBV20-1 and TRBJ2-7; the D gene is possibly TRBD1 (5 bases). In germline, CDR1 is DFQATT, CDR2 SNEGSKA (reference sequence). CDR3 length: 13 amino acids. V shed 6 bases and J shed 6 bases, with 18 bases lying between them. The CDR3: CSALTGISGEQYF. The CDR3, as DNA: TGCAGTGCGTTAACAGGCATATCGGGCGAGCAGTACTTC.

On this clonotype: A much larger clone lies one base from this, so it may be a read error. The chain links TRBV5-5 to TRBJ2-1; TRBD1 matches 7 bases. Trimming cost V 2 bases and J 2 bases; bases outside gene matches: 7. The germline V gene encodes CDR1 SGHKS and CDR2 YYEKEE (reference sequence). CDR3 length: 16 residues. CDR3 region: CASSLVRDSPYNEQFF. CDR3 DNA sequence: TGTGCCAGCAGCTTAGTACGGGACAGCCCCTACAATGAGCAGTTCTTC.

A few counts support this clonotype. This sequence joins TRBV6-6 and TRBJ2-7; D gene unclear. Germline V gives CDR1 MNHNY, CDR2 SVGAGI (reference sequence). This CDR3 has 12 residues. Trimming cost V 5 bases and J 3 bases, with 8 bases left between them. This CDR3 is CASSPNNYEQYF. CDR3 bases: TGTGCCAGCAGTCCCAATAACTACGAGCAGTACTTC.

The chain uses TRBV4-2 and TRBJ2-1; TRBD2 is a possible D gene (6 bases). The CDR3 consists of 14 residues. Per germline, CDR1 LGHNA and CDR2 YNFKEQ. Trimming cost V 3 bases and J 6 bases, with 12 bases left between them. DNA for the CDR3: TGTGCCAGCAGCCAGGGGGGACTCCCCAATGAGCAGTTCTTC. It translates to CASSQGGLPNEQFF.

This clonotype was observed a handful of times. Here the CDR3 reads CASSSLLGGTEAFF. CDR3 nucleotides: TGTGCCAGCAGTTCGCTCCTAGGAGGCACTGAAGCTTTCTTT. The chain joins TRBV6-1 to TRBJ1-1; the D is unclear. V was pared by 5 bases and J by 4 bases, with 14 bases between. The CDR3 has 14 residues. Germline loops: CDR1 MNHNS, CDR2 SASEGT.

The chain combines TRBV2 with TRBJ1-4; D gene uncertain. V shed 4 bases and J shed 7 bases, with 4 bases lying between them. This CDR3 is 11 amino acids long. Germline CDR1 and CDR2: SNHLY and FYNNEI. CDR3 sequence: CASSVLEKLFF. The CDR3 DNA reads TGTGCCAGCAGTGTGCTTGAAAAACTGTTTTTT.

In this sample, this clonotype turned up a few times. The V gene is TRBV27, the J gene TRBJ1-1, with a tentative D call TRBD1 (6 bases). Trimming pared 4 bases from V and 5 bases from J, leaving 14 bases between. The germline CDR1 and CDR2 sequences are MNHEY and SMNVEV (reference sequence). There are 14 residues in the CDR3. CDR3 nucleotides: TGTGCCAGCAGTTCGGGGGGGCGGAAAACTGAAGCTTTCTTT. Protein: CASSSGGRKTEAFF.

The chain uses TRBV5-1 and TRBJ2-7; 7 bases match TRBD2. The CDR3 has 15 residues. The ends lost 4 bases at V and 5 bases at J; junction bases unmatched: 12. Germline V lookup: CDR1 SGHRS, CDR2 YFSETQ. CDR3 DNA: TGCGCCAGCAGCCAGGGACGAGCGGGATCCGACGAGCAGTACTTC. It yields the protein CASSQGRAGSDEQYF.

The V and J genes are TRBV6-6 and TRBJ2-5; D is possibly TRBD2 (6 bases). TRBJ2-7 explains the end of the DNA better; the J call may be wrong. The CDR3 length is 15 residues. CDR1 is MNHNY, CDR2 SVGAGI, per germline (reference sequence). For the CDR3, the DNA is TGTGCCAGCAGTTATGCCAGGAGGAGGGTCTACGAGCAGTACTTC. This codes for CASSYARRRVYEQYF.

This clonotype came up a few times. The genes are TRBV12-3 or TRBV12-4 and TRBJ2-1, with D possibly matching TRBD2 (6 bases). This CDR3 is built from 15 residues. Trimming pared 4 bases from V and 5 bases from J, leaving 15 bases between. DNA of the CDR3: TGTGCCAGCAGTTATAGCGGACGTGCGAACAATGAGCAGTTCTTC. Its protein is CASSYSGRANNEQFF.